The 12 T cell receptor beta chains below were found in one sample sequenced in a study of T cells in localized non-small cell lung cancer. Method: immunoSEQ multiplex PCR; TCRdb's copy keeps in-frame clones and lacks some. The sample has 75,000 to 85,000 clones, 65% to 85% seen once. The sample was peripheral blood, taken before any cancer treatment. The origin of the receptors is a female donor older than 55 with stage I lung adenocarcinoma.

This clone was detected a few times. This rearrangement joins TRBV27 to TRBJ1-4; D call uncertain. The V gene lost 9 bases and the J gene lost 2 bases, with 16 bases spanning the gap. CDR3 length: 15 amino acids. Germline CDR1 reads MNHEY; CDR2 reads SMNVEV (reference sequence). The CDR3 nucleotides read TGTGCCAGTATGAGGGAGGGATCCACTAATGAAAAACTGTTTTTT. Encoded protein: CASMREGSTNEKLFF.

The chain carries TRBV2 and TRBJ1-4; D not certain. Germline V gene lookup returns CDR1 SNHLY and CDR2 FYNNEI. V lost 8 bases to trimming and J lost 0 bases, with 10 bases between them. The CDR3 runs to 14 residues. The chain's CDR3 is CASCVRPTNEKLFF. CDR3 nucleotides: TGTGCCAGCTGCGTCAGACCAACTAATGAAAAACTGTTTTTT. Variable domain in full (rest from reference TRBV2 and TRBJ1-4): EPEVTQTPSHQVTQMGQEVILRCVPISNHLYFYWYRQILGQKVEFLVSFYNNEISEKSEIFDDQFSVERPDGSNFTLKIRSTKLEDSAMYFCASCVRPTNEKLFFGSGTQLSVL.

This clone was counted a few times. The J gene is TRBJ1-1, the V gene TRBV5-6; D is ambiguous. The CDR3 has 16 residues. Germline CDR1 and CDR2: SGHDT and YYEEEE. V was clipped by 5 bases and J by 3 bases, with 20 bases between them. CDR3 DNA sequence: TGTGCCAGCAGATACCGGGTCCCCACTGCGGACACTGAAGCTTTCTTT. It yields the protein CASRYRVPTADTEAFF.

This rearrangement joins TRBV11-2 to TRBJ2-7; TRBD1 matches at 7 bases. CDR1 is SGHAT, CDR2 FQNNGV, per germline. This CDR3 is 14 amino acids long. Trimming cost V 5 bases and J 3 bases; bases outside gene matches: 7. CDR3 DNA sequence: TGTGCCAGCAGCACCCTGACAGGGTACTACGAGCAGTACTTC. It specifies CASSTLTGYYEQYF.

The chain employs TRBV7-6 and TRBJ1-1; D is ambiguous. Trimming took off 3 bases at V and 2 bases at J, with 10 bases between the two ends. The length of the CDR3 is 14 residues. CDR1 SGHVS and CDR2 FNYEAQ come from the germline V gene. This CDR3 reads CASSFSGPNTEAFF. The CDR3 DNA sequence: TGTGCCAGCAGCTTTTCAGGACCAAACACTGAAGCTTTCTTT. Looking up the rest from reference TRBV7-6 and TRBJ1-1 gives the full variable domain: GAGVSQSPRYKVTKRGQDVALRCDPISGHVSLYWYRQALGQGPEFLTYFNYEAQQDKSGLPNDRFSAERPEGSISTLTIQRTEQRDSAMYRCASSFSGPNTEAFFGQGTRLTVV.

The chain combines TRBV6-5 with TRBJ2-2; the match to TRBD1 covers 7 bases. Unmatched junction bases numbered 1, after V lost 4 bases and J lost 5 bases. The CDR3 extends over 13 amino acids. Germline V gene lookup returns CDR1 MNHEY and CDR2 SVGAGI. The chain's CDR3 is CASSWGQTGELFF. CDR3 DNA sequence: TGTGCCAGCAGTTGGGGACAGACCGGGGAGCTGTTTTTT.

In this sample, this clone turned up once. This chain joins TRBV14 and TRBJ2-7, with D uncertain. The CDR3 spans 11 residues. V was trimmed by 6 bases and J by 7 bases, leaving 10 bases between them. CDR1 and CDR2 from the germline V gene are SGHDN and FVKESK. Here the CDR3 DNA reads TGTGCCAGCAGTGCTCGTTTGGAGCAGTACTTC. Encoded protein: CASSARLEQYF. The variable domain in full, with the rest retrieved from reference TRBV14 and TRBJ2-7, is EAGVTQFPSHSVIEKGQTVTLRCDPISGHDNLYWYRRVMGKEIKFLLHFVKESKQDESGMPNNRFLAERTGGTYSTLKVQPAELEDSGVYFCASSARLEQYFGPGTRLTVT.

CDR3: CASSERTSYNEQFF. The CDR3 region has the DNA TGTGCCAGCAGTGAGCGGACTTCCTACAATGAGCAGTTCTTC. The gene calls are TRBV6-1 and TRBJ2-1, with D possibly being TRBD2 (5 bases). V was trimmed by 3 bases and J by 1 base, leaving 7 bases between them. CDR1 MNHNS and CDR2 SASEGT come from the germline V gene. The CDR3 has 14 amino acids.

The J gene is TRBJ2-7, the V gene TRBV6-6, with D tentatively TRBD1 (5 bases). Looked up from germline, CDR1 is MNHNY and CDR2 is SVGAGI (reference sequence). Trimming stripped 2 bases from V and 3 bases from J, with 11 bases between. The CDR3 runs to 14 residues. The CDR3: CASSYQGPLYEQYF. The CDR3 coding sequence is TGTGCCAGCAGTTACCAGGGCCCGCTCTACGAGCAGTACTTC.

V usage is TRBV10-3 and J usage is TRBJ2-4, with D uncertain. Deletions cut 3 bases from V and 6 bases from J, with 12 bases between. Germline assignment: CDR1 ENHRY and CDR2 SYGVKD. This CDR3 is built from 14 residues. CDR3 in amino acids: CAISDNMVGNIQYF. CDR3 DNA: TGTGCCATCAGTGATAATATGGTTGGAAACATTCAGTACTTC.

The chain joins TRBV5-1 to TRBJ1-2; 12 nucleotides agree with TRBD1. The CDR3 is 14 residues long. Germline V gene sequence: CDR1 SGHRS, CDR2 YFSETQ. V trimming: 4 bases; J trimming: 6 bases; junction bases outside the gene matches: 4. The CDR3 bases are TGCGCCAGCAGCCCGGGACAGGGGGCGAATGGCTACACCTTC. Translating gives CASSPGQGANGYTF.

This chain links TRBV23-1 with TRBJ2-7, with TRBD2 as a possible D gene (6 bases). TRBV23-1 is known as an ORF, though its function is uncertain. V lost 11 bases, J lost 2 bases, and 28 bases lay in between. This CDR3 is built from 17 residues. CDR3 sequence (DNA): TGCGCCTCCCCCCGGGGGTGTTCGGACACTTTGCCCTACGAGCAGTACTTC. It encodes CASPRGCSDTLPYEQYF.